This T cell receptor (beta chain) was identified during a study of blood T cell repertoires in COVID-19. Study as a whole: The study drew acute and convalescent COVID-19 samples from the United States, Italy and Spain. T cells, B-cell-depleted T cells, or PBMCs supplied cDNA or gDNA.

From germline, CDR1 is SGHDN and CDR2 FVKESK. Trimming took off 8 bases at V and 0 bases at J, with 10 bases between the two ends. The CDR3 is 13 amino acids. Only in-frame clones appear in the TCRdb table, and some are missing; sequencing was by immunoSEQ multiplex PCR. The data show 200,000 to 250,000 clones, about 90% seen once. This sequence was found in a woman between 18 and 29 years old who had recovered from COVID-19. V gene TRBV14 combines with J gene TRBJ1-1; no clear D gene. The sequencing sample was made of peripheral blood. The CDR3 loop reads CASARQLNTEAFF. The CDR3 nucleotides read TGTGCCAGCGCGCGGCAGCTGAACACTGAAGCTTTCTTT.